This T cell receptor (beta chain) comes out of a study of shared clonotypes between healthy human individuals. Study outcomes and limitations: Larger richness was generally estimated for naive than memory subsets. Generation probability values for non-shared clonotypes were lower than those for clonotypes shared by all four donors.

A word on this clone: Antigen: not known. The same CDR3 is also encoded by other DNA sequences in this sample.

For each subset, genomic DNA was distributed in equal portions over several immunoSEQ plates. The method was immunoSEQ multiplex PCR; TCRdb's version includes in-frame clones alone and lacks a portion of them. The sample has just over 2,000,000 clones, approximately 94% seen once. Cells designated naive CD8 were CD45RO-negative and were positively selected for CCR7, with terminally differentiated effector memory CD45RA+ cells excluded. The CDR3 runs 15 residues. V shed 0 bases, J shed 5 bases, and the junction held 7 bases outside the gene matches. Germline loops: CDR1 SGHRS, CDR2 YFSETQ. The sample taken for sequencing was naive CD8+ T cells sorted from blood. The sequence derives from a man between 18 and 35 years old in good health. The chain carries TRBV5-1 and TRBJ1-1; 7 nucleotides align to TRBD1. This CDR3 is CASSLVEGARTEAFF. CDR3 sequence (DNA): TGCGCCAGCAGCTTGGTCGAGGGGGCGCGGACTGAAGCTTTCTTT.